One sample yielded the 9 T cell receptor beta chains listed below, sequenced in a study of CD8 T cells in ankylosing spondylitis. Notes on the study in general: There was a TCR beta motif, made of 7 or 8 highly homologous variants, that appeared characteristic of ankylosing spondylitis blood.

Using its own MiXCR run on the 5' RACE reads, TCRdb lists one record per CDR3 protein. The sample records hundreds of thousands of distinct CDR3 sequences, about 12% being singletons. Antigens of these TCRs are unknown. The sample taken for sequencing was blood, either unsorted or a sorted T cell fraction (not recorded which). These receptors were taken from a male donor with ankylosing spondylitis.

As concerns this clonotype: One end of the junction varies from germline; a read error may be responsible. The chain is built from TRBV20-1 and TRBJ2-5; D possibly matches TRBD1 or TRBD2 (5 bases each). The V gene's germline CDR1 is DFQATT and CDR2 SNEGSKA (reference sequence). This CDR3 is built from 14 residues. The DNA for the CDR3 is TGCAGTGCTAGAGCGCCTAGGGGAAGGGAGACCCAGCACTTC. Translated: CSARAPRGRETQHF.

In this sample, this clonotype turned up many times. The gene calls are TRBV20-1 and TRBJ2-3, with D hard to call. Trimming took off 5 bases at V and 5 bases at J, with 11 bases between the two ends. CDR1 DFQATT and CDR2 SNEGSKA come from the germline V gene (reference sequence). The CDR3 has 12 residues. CDR3 coding DNA: TGCAGTGCTCGACCAAATATAGATACGCAGTATTTT. It is translated as CSARPNIDTQYF.

A few counts support this clonotype. The genes are TRBV7-9 and TRBJ2-1, with D uncertain. CDR1 and CDR2 from the germline V gene are SEHNR and FQNEAQ (reference sequence). CDR3 length: 14 amino acids. Trimming removed 7 bases from V and 3 bases from J, with 13 bases in between. CDR3 DNA sequence: TGTGCCAGCATCGTCGACCCAATCTACAATGAGCAGTTCTTC. Translated, it gives CASIVDPIYNEQFF.

This chain uses TRBV9 with TRBJ2-2, with D uncertain. Germline lookup yields CDR1 SGDLS and CDR2 YYNGEE. The length of the CDR3 is 14 residues. V was clipped by 4 bases and J by 7 bases, with 14 bases between them. Here the CDR3 DNA reads TGTGCCAGCAGCCCCCTAGAGTACGGCGGGGAGCTGTTTTTT. Translation: CASSPLEYGGELFF.

The V call is TRBV18, the J call TRBJ2-1; a weak D match, TRBD1 (6 bases). Germline V gene sequence: CDR1 KGHSH, CDR2 LQKENI. Trimming took off 8 bases at V and 5 bases at J, with 7 bases between the two ends. This CDR3 has 11 amino acids. For the CDR3, the DNA is TGTGCCAGCGCAGGGGACAATGAGCAGTTCTTC. It translates to CASAGDNEQFF.

The rearrangement joins TRBV29-1 to TRBJ2-5; 8 bases line up with TRBD2. The V segment lost 4 bases and the J segment 0 bases; nucleotides outside the gene matches: 7. The CDR3 loop spans 15 amino acids. The germline V gene encodes CDR1 SQVTM and CDR2 ANQGSEA. This CDR3 reads CSVAGGGSYQETQYF. CDR3 nucleotide sequence: TGCAGCGTTGCCGGGGGGGGGTCGTACCAAGAGACCCAGTACTTC.

The sample holds a few counts of this clonotype. The V and J genes are TRBV28 and TRBJ2-7; D possibly corresponds to TRBD2 (5 bases). The CDR3 is 14 amino acids. Germline V CDR1 and CDR2: MDHEN, SYDVKM. Trimming left V 7 bases short and J 0 bases short, with 13 bases between. The CDR3 DNA is TGTGCCAGCACTGGTACGGGGTACTCCTACGAGCAGTACTTC. Its translation: CASTGTGYSYEQYF.

A remark on this clonotype: Since no conserved phenylalanine or tryptophan closes the CDR3, a read error is the likely cause. The CDR3 DNA is TGTGCCGCGTCATCCGGACGGAGCTCCTACGAGCAGTACCTC. It specifies CAASSGRSSYEQYL. The J gene is TRBJ2-7, the V gene TRBV6-4; D ambiguous. Trimming took 11 bases from V and 0 from J, leaving 17 bases between them. The germline V gene has CDR1 MRHNA and CDR2 SNTAGT. The CDR3 totals 14 residues.

The genes are TRBV7-9 and TRBJ2-3; perhaps D is TRBD1 or TRBD2 (5 bases each). This CDR3 contains 17 residues. V dropped 1 base and J dropped 8 bases, with 22 bases sitting between them. Germline V gene lookup returns CDR1 SEHNR and CDR2 FQNEAQ (reference sequence). In DNA, the CDR3 is TGTGCCAGCAGCTTAGGCGGAGGCGGCAGGGCACCAGGTACGCAGTATTTT. It encodes CASSLGGGGRAPGTQYF. Complete variable domain (other parts from reference TRBV7-9 and TRBJ2-3): DTGVSQNPRHKITKRGQNVTFRCDPISEHNRLYWYRQTLGQGPEFLTYFQNEAQLEKSRLLSDRFSAERPKGSFSTLEIQRTEQGDSAMYLCASSLGGGGRAPGTQYFGPGTRLTVL.